This TCR beta chain was documented in a study of Ad26.COV2.S vaccination and SARS-CoV-2 variants. Treatment here: around 19 received Ad26.COV2.S at low or high dose, single or two shots; roughly five received placebo; per-sample allocation not given. Specimen acquisition occurred on day 63 following the initial vaccine or placebo injection. Built on an Ad26 vector, the vaccine expressed Wuhan-strain SARS-CoV-2 spike. Looked up from germline, CDR1 is LNHNV and CDR2 is YYDKDF (reference sequence). CDR3 size: 15 residues. The germline V and J ends were trimmed by 0 bases and 2 bases, with 8 bases remaining between them. Clones were read by immunoSEQ multiplex PCR, and TCRdb kept only the in-frame ones, dropping some. The sample lists 200,000 to 300,000 clones; roughly nine tenths were seen once.

V gene TRBV15 combines with J gene TRBJ1-5; no clear D gene. The sequences come from peripheral blood, collected in a trial of Ad26.COV2.S vaccine versus placebo. The TCR comes from a person aged 18-60 years who received the Ad26.COV2.S COVID-19 vaccine or a placebo. This CDR3 reads CATSRDGAGNQPQHF. The DNA of the CDR3 is TGTGCCACCAGCAGAGATGGAGCTGGCAATCAGCCCCAGCATTTT. Combining the CDR3 with reference TRBV15 and TRBJ1-5 gives the whole variable domain DAMVIQNPRYQVTQFGKPVTLSCSQTLNHNVMYWYQQKSSQAPKLLFHYYDKDFNNEADTPDNFQSRRPNTSFCFLDIRSPGLGDTAMYLCATSRDGAGNQPQHFGDGTRLSIL.